A selection of T cell receptor beta chains follows, all from one sample in a study of blood T cell repertoires in COVID-19. The repertoire was sequenced with immunoSEQ multiplex PCR; TCRdb's copy has only in-frame clones and lacks some. Of over 350,000 clones in the sample, 86% were seen once. Sample: peripheral blood. The receptors come from a woman in her thirties with active or convalescent COVID-19. Each CDR3 is given with its conserved first and last residue. A D gene is named only where the DNA matches it firmly. Some rows mark clone size as missing; the rest say once, few, many or name a class of expanded clone.

D gene: -
J gene: TRBJ2-7
V gene: TRBV3-1/TRBV3-2
clone size: few
CDR3 protein: CASSQDGLRSYEQYF
CDR3 DNA: TGTGCCAGCAGCCAAGATGGACTGAGATCCTACGAGCAGTACTTC

D gene: -
J gene: TRBJ1-6
V gene: TRBV19
clone size: few
CDR3 protein: CASSIGTGSAPLHF
CDR3 DNA: TGTGCCAGTAGTATAGGTACAGGGTCCGCACCCCTCCACTTT

D gene: -
J gene: TRBJ2-1
V gene: TRBV12-5
clone size: -
CDR3 protein: CASGLVQDTGRSDEQFF
CDR3 DNA: TGTGCTAGTGGTTTGGTCCAGGACACGGGTAGAAGCGATGAGCAGTTCTTC

D gene: -
J gene: TRBJ1-2
V gene: TRBV20-1
clone size: -
CDR3 protein: CSASGWNGYTF
CDR3 DNA: TGCAGTGCTTCCGGGTGGAATGGCTACACCTTC

D gene: TRBD1
J gene: TRBJ1-3
V gene: TRBV7-6
clone size: -
CDR3 protein: CASSLDSGQGVSSGNTIYF
CDR3 DNA: TGTGCCAGCAGCTTAGACTCCGGACAGGGTGTCTCCTCTGGAAACACCATATATTTT

D gene: -
J gene: TRBJ1-3
V gene: TRBV6-1
clone size: -
CDR3 protein: CASSEWGLGNTIYF
CDR3 DNA: TGTGCCAGCAGTGAATGGGGGCTCGGAAACACCATATATTTT

D gene: -
J gene: TRBJ1-2
V gene: TRBV4-1
clone size: -
CDR3 protein: CASSQDPGNLYGYTF
CDR3 DNA: TGCGCCAGCAGCCAAGACCCAGGGAACCTCTATGGCTACACCTTC

D gene: -
J gene: TRBJ2-6
V gene: TRBV27
clone size: -
CDR3 protein: CASMLDGSSGANVLTF
CDR3 DNA: TGTGCCAGCATGCTGGACGGGAGCTCTGGGGCCAACGTCCTGACTTTC

D gene: TRBD1
J gene: TRBJ2-7
V gene: TRBV11-2
clone size: -
CDR3 protein: CASSLEGDRFYEQYF
CDR3 DNA: TGTGCCAGCAGCTTAGAAGGGGACAGGTTCTACGAGCAGTACTTC

D gene: TRBD2
J gene: TRBJ2-3
V gene: TRBV5-4
clone size: -
CDR3 protein: CASSLGTSGSGRDTQYF
CDR3 DNA: TGTGCCAGCAGCTTGGGGACTAGCGGGAGCGGGAGGGATACGCAGTATTTT

D gene: TRBD2
J gene: TRBJ2-5
V gene: TRBV6-2/TRBV6-3
clone size: -
CDR3 protein: CASSYSSGGAEETQYF
CDR3 DNA: TGTGCCAGCAGTTACTCTAGCGGGGGGGCGGAGGAGACCCAGTACTTC

D gene: -
J gene: TRBJ1-1
V gene: TRBV6-1
clone size: once
CDR3 protein: CASREDWGGTEAFF
CDR3 DNA: TGTGCCAGCAGGGAAGACTGGGGGGGCACTGAAGCTTTCTTT

D gene: -
J gene: TRBJ1-1
V gene: TRBV6-4
clone size: -
CDR3 protein: CASSGFEGTEAFF
CDR3 DNA: TGTGCCAGCAGCGGGTTTGAAGGCACTGAAGCTTTCTTT

D gene: TRBD2
J gene: TRBJ2-5
V gene: TRBV10-3
clone size: once
CDR3 protein: CAISDGGIGETQYF
CDR3 DNA: TGTGCCATCAGCGACGGGGGGATAGGAGAGACCCAGTACTTC

D gene: -
J gene: TRBJ1-5
V gene: TRBV4-1
clone size: -
CDR3 protein: CASSLADFSNQPQHF
CDR3 DNA: TGCGCCAGCAGCTTGGCGGATTTTAGCAATCAGCCCCAGCATTTT

D gene: TRBD1
J gene: TRBJ1-1
V gene: TRBV19
clone size: -
CDR3 protein: CASLTGKVNTEAFF
CDR3 DNA: TGTGCCAGTTTGACAGGGAAGGTGAACACTGAAGCTTTCTTT

D gene: -
J gene: TRBJ1-1
V gene: TRBV11-2
clone size: -
CDR3 protein: CASSSIYGSYTEAFF
CDR3 DNA: TGTGCCAGCAGCTCGATTTATGGTAGCTACACTGAAGCTTTCTTT

D gene: TRBD1
J gene: TRBJ1-5
V gene: TRBV19
clone size: few
CDR3 protein: CASIQGAVNSNQPQHF
CDR3 DNA: TGTGCCAGTATCCAGGGGGCGGTTAATAGCAATCAGCCCCAGCATTTT